The 10 T cell receptor beta chains given below trace back to one sample, sequenced in a study of blood T cell repertoires in COVID-19. Here immunoSEQ multiplex PCR was the method, and the copy in TCRdb shows in-frame clones only, minus some. The table lists some 100,000 clones, about 91% of them singletons. Sequenced: peripheral blood. These receptors all stem from a human donor with active COVID-19. The donor label of this sample is uncertain.

This clone appeared a single time. This chain links TRBV10-3 with TRBJ2-3; maybe TRBD2 (6 bases). V lost 6 bases and J lost 3, with 10 bases in between. The CDR3 is 13 amino acids. CDR1 ENHRY and CDR2 SYGVKD come from the germline V gene. The CDR3 region has the DNA TGTGCCATCAGCAGGAGGGAGACAGATACGCAGTATTTT. Translating it yields CAISRRETDTQYF.

V gene TRBV24-1 combines with J gene TRBJ1-2; 8 nucleotides line up with TRBD1. This CDR3 has 15 residues. J gave up 5 bases and V 4 bases, and 8 bases lay outside the gene matches. CDR1 and CDR2 (germline): KGHDR, SFDVKD. Here the CDR3 DNA reads TGTGCCACCAGTGACAAGGACAGGGAGGTGTATGGCTACACCTTC. This encodes CATSDKDREVYGYTF.

V gene TRBV7-2 combines with J gene TRBJ2-7, with 15 bases matching TRBD2. The CDR3 has 19 amino acids. Trimming at V came to 3 bases and at J to 5 bases, leaving 14 bases not matched to a gene. Germline V gene data show CDR1 as SGHTA and CDR2 as FQGNSA. Here the CDR3 DNA reads TGTGCCAGCAGCTTTAACCCTAGGACTAGCGGGGGGGGAGAGGACGAGCAGTACTTC. This translates into CASSFNPRTSGGGEDEQYF. The entire variable domain, with the rest obtained from reference TRBV7-2 and TRBJ2-7, is as follows: GAGVSQSPSNKVTEKGKDVELRCDPISGHTALYWYRQSLGQGLEFLIYFQGNSAPDKSGLPSDRFSAERTGGSVSTLTIQRTQQEDSAVYLCASSFNPRTSGGGEDEQYFGPGTRLTVT.

V gene TRBV4-2 combines with J gene TRBJ2-1; 9 nucleotides line up with TRBD2. Germline V CDR1 and CDR2: LGHNA, YNFKEQ. The CDR3 extends over 15 amino acids. J lost 4 bases, V lost 1 base, and 2 bases had no gene match. Here the CDR3 DNA reads TGTGCCAGCAGCCAAGTAGCGGGGGAATACAATGAGCAGTTCTTC. This gives the protein CASSQVAGEYNEQFF.

The chain has TRBV7-9 and TRBJ2-5; 10 bases map to TRBD2. CDR1 is SEHNR and CDR2 is FQNEAQ in the germline V gene (reference sequence). The CDR3 length is 14 residues. The J segment lost 5 bases and the V segment lost 5 bases, leaving 5 bases of the junction unmatched. The CDR3 reads CASSERGGRETQYF. The CDR3 bases are TGTGCCAGCAGCGAGCGGGGGGGCCGGGAGACCCAGTACTTC.

This chain connects TRBV24-1 to TRBJ1-3; D is uncertain. Germline V gene lookup returns CDR1 KGHDR and CDR2 SFDVKD. V dropped 2 bases and J dropped 1 base, with 14 bases sitting between them. The CDR3 is 17 amino acids. The CDR3 bases are TGTGCCACCAGTGATTCACAATTGACGGGATCTGGAAACACCATATATTTT. It encodes CATSDSQLTGSGNTIYF.

The rearrangement links TRBV4-2 to TRBJ2-4, with D possibly TRBD2 on 7 matching bases. Germline lookup yields CDR1 LGHNA and CDR2 YNFKEQ. Trimming pared 4 bases from V and 6 bases from J, leaving 19 bases between. The CDR3 extends over 16 amino acids. The CDR3 DNA follows: TGTGCCAGCAGCCTGCTGGGGGGCGGGGGCGGAAACATTCAGTACTTC. This encodes CASSLLGGGGGNIQYF.

This chain links TRBV6-5 with TRBJ2-2; 7 bases align to TRBD1. Germline loops: CDR1 MNHEY, CDR2 SVGAGI. With 7 bases clipped from V and 6 bases from J, the junction kept 5 bases outside the gene matches. This CDR3 contains 13 residues. CDR3 sequence: CASNRGKSGELFF. The CDR3 DNA sequence: TGTGCCAGCAACAGGGGAAAGTCCGGGGAGCTGTTTTTT.

The genes are TRBV5-4 and TRBJ1-1, with D unclear. V was shortened by 4 bases and J by 5 bases, with 15 bases between the two germline ends. CDR1 and CDR2 from the germline V gene are SGHNT and YYREEE (reference sequence). The CDR3 is 14 amino acids. CDR3 sequence (DNA): TGTGCCAGCAGCCAGATCGGTTGGGCAACTGAAGCTTTCTTT. Translation: CASSQIGWATEAFF.

The gene calls are TRBV28 and TRBJ2-7, with D possibly matching TRBD2 (7 bases). V lost 10 bases to trimming and J lost 6 bases, with 13 bases between them. Germline CDR1 reads MDHEN; CDR2 reads SYDVKM. The CDR3 has 11 amino acids. The CDR3 coding sequence is TGTGCCACCATGGGGGGGCTCGAGCAGTACTTC. It codes for CATMGGLEQYF. The whole variable domain, remainder taken from reference TRBV28 and TRBJ2-7, is DVKVTQSSRYLVKRTGEKVFLECVQDMDHENMFWYRQDPGLGLRLIYFSYDVKMKEKGDIPEGYSVSREKKERFSLILESASTNQTSMYLCATMGGLEQYFGPGTRLTVT.